A single sample is the source of the 25 T cell receptor beta chains below, sequenced in a study of T cells in Graves' hyperthyroidism and ophthalmopathy. TCR beta CDR3 regions were amplified from RNA. The HTBI primer set drove a first-round RT-PCR of the TCR CDR3. TCRdb ran MiXCR on the multiplex PCR reads and lists one entry per CDR3 protein. The table has around 520,000 distinct CDR3 sequences, approximately 25% seen once. Sample: blood. Source of these receptors: a woman aged 25 to 39 with Graves' ophthalmopathy.

In its sample, this clonotype was seen once. The chain has TRBV6-1 and TRBJ2-7; the D gene could be TRBD1 or TRBD2 (5 bases each). Germline lookup yields CDR1 MNHNS and CDR2 SASEGT. This CDR3 has 15 residues. Trimming pared 0 bases from V and 10 bases from J, leaving 19 bases between. CDR3 nucleotides: TGTGCCAGCAGTGAAGCGGGGTGGGGACCCCTTGGTCAGTACTTC. Translating it yields CASSEAGWGPLGQYF.

This clonotype was observed many times. The rearrangement uses TRBV12-3 or TRBV12-4 and TRBJ1-2, with a tentative D call TRBD1 (5 bases). This CDR3 spans 13 amino acids. The V gene lost 6 bases and the J gene lost 0 bases, with 8 bases spanning the gap. The CDR3 is CASRDNSNYGYTF. The CDR3 region has the DNA TGTGCCAGCAGGGACAACTCTAACTATGGCTACACCTTC.

In this sample, this clonotype turned up many times. The CDR3, as DNA: TGTGCCAGCAGCGCGGGACTAGTCGTCGGGGAGCTGTTTTTT. Amino acid sequence: CASSAGLVVGELFF. The rearrangement joins TRBV12-3 or TRBV12-4 to TRBJ2-2, with TRBD2 matching 8 bases. The CDR3 runs to 14 residues. The junction had 7 bases not matched to a gene; V was cut back by 6 bases and J by 7 bases.

In its sample, this clonotype was seen many times. V usage is TRBV4-1 and J usage is TRBJ1-2, with no clear D. The V end was cut by 1 base, the J end by 4 bases, with 16 bases between. Germline V gene lookup returns CDR1 MGHRA and CDR2 YSYEKL. The CDR3 length is 16 residues. CDR3 loop: CASSQVPAALFYGYTF. CDR3 coding DNA: TGCGCCAGCAGCCAAGTACCCGCGGCTTTGTTCTATGGCTACACCTTC.

This clonotype was found many times. The rearrangement uses TRBV20-1 and TRBJ2-2, with 8 bases aligning to TRBD1. Germline CDR1 DFQATT, CDR2 SNEGSKA (reference sequence). This CDR3 is 16 amino acids long. V dropped 5 bases and J dropped 5; count of bases not matched to a gene: 13. CDR3 DNA: TGCAGTGCTGCAGGGGGCCTGGGGATTCGAACCGGGGAGCTGTTTTTT. It translates to CSAAGGLGIRTGELFF.

In this sample, this clonotype turned up once. The chain has TRBV12-3 or TRBV12-4 and TRBJ1-1; D is ambiguous. V was pared by 10 bases and J by 1 base, with 16 bases between. This CDR3 contains 14 residues. The CDR3 protein is CAIRPESWNTEAFF. For the CDR3, the DNA is TGTGCCATCAGACCAGAGAGCTGGAACACTGAAGCTTTCTTT.

This clonotype was counted at least ten times. CDR3 amino acids: CASSPQQGSYTF. CDR3 nucleotides: TGTGCCAGTAGTCCGCAACAGGGGAGCTACACCTTC. The chain has TRBV19 and TRBJ1-2; 7 bases agree with TRBD1. V was pared by 5 bases and J by 9 bases, with 6 bases of the junction left unmatched. The CDR3 consists of 12 residues. Germline CDR1 is LNHDA and CDR2 is SQIVND (reference sequence). Full variable domain (missing parts from reference TRBV19 and TRBJ1-2): DGGITQSPKYLFRKEGQNVTLSCEQNLNHDAMYWYRQDPGQGLRLIYYSQIVNDFQKGDIAEGYSVSREKKESFPLTVTSAQKNPTAFYLCASSPQQGSYTFGSGTRLTVV.

At least ten counts were recorded for this clonotype. The J gene is TRBJ1-2, the V gene TRBV7-2, with a tentative D call TRBD1 (6 bases). Trimming pared 4 bases from V and 5 bases from J, leaving 11 bases between. The CDR3 has 13 residues. Germline loops: CDR1 SGHTA, CDR2 FQGNSA. CDR3 coding DNA: TGTGCCAGCAGCTCCGACAGGCTATATGGCTACACCTTC. It specifies CASSSDRLYGYTF. Based on the CDR3 plus reference TRBV7-2 and TRBJ1-2, the full variable domain is GAGVSQSPSNKVTEKGKDVELRCDPISGHTALYWYRQSLGQGLEFLIYFQGNSAPDKSGLPSDRFSAERTGGSVSTLTIQRTQQEDSAVYLCASSSDRLYGYTFGSGTRLTVV.

J is TRBJ2-5 and V is TRBV28; the D call may be TRBD1 or TRBD2 (6 bases each). The germline CDR1 and CDR2 sequences are MDHEN and SYDVKM. This CDR3 has 16 residues. V dropped 2 bases and J dropped 0 bases, with 13 bases sitting between them. The CDR3, as DNA: TGTGCCAGCAGTTTAGAGGCCGGGGGCAACCAAGAGACCCAGTACTTC. Protein sequence: CASSLEAGGNQETQYF. The full variable domain, rest sourced from reference TRBV28 and TRBJ2-5, is DVKVTQSSRYLVKRTGEKVFLECVQDMDHENMFWYRQDPGLGLRLIYFSYDVKMKEKGDIPEGYSVSREKKERFSLILESASTNQTSMYLCASSLEAGGNQETQYFGPGTRLLVL.

In its sample, this clonotype was seen many times. The chain couples TRBV18 to TRBJ1-2, with D maybe TRBD1 (6 bases). Trimming pared 2 bases from V and 8 bases from J, leaving 18 bases between. CDR1 and CDR2 (germline): KGHSH, LQKENI. The CDR3 extends over 15 amino acids. CDR3 DNA sequence: TGTGCCAGCTCACCAGTGTTCCTACAGGGAGGCGGCTACACCTTC. This gives the protein CASSPVFLQGGGYTF.

On this clonotype itself: A much more abundant neighbour one base away suggests this may be a read error. J is TRBJ2-7 and V is TRBV5-6, with D hard to call. This CDR3 is 14 amino acids long. Trimming took 0 bases from V and 0 from J, leaving 7 bases between them. The germline CDR1 and CDR2 sequences are SGHDT and YYEEEE. CDR3 in DNA: TGTGCCAGCAGCTTGGGACCGAACTCCTACGAGCAGTACTTC. Protein sequence: CASSLGPNSYEQYF.

This clonotype was seen repeatedly, ten times or more. This chain connects TRBV11-2 to TRBJ2-5; 8 nucleotides line up with TRBD2. CDR1 and CDR2 (germline): SGHAT, FQNNGV. The CDR3 covers 18 residues. The V and J ends lost 1 base and 2 bases, in that order; junction bases with no gene match: 12. CDR3 bases: TGTGCCAGCAGCTTAGGGGTCGGGGGGGCCCCTTTTCAAGAGACCCAGTACTTC. Translating gives CASSLGVGGAPFQETQYF.

The rearrangement joins TRBV2 to TRBJ2-7, with no clear D. The V end lost 0 bases, the J end lost 2 bases, and 17 bases lay between the germline ends. Germline assignment: CDR1 SNHLY and CDR2 FYNNEI. The CDR3 has 17 residues. CDR3: CASSEAIEPILPYEQYF. In DNA form, the CDR3 reads TGTGCCAGCAGTGAAGCCATCGAGCCTATCCTTCCCTACGAGCAGTACTTC.

The chain combines TRBV28 with TRBJ2-7; 8 bases fit TRBD2. With V trimmed by 7 bases and J by 4 bases, 15 bases remained unmatched. This CDR3 has 16 amino acids. CDR1 and CDR2 (germline): MDHEN, SYDVKM. The CDR3 is CASTLSGGGRSYEQYF. CDR3 nucleotide sequence: TGTGCCAGCACCCTATCGGGCGGGGGGCGGTCGTACGAGCAGTACTTC.

There are many counts of this clonotype. The genes are TRBV7-3 and TRBJ1-1; D might be TRBD1 (5 bases). The germline gives CDR1 SGHTA, CDR2 FQGTGA. The V and J ends lost 6 bases and 3 bases respectively, with 14 bases between them. The CDR3 loop spans 14 amino acids. For the CDR3, the DNA is TGTGCCAGCAGTTCGGTGCCGGGGGACACTGAAGCTTTCTTT. It translates to CASSSVPGDTEAFF.

V is TRBV7-3 and J is TRBJ2-2; 8 nucleotides agree with TRBD1. The CDR3 has 18 amino acids. The germline gives CDR1 SGHTA, CDR2 FQGTGA. With V trimmed by 1 base and J by 9 bases, 16 bases remained unmatched. CDR3 in DNA: TGTGCCAGCAGCTTAAAAGGGGTGCCGGGACAGGCAAGCCGGGAGCTGTTTTTT. Residues: CASSLKGVPGQASRELFF.

The gene calls are TRBV6-5 and TRBJ2-2, with D possibly being TRBD1 (5 bases). The CDR3 length is 16 residues. Trimming stripped 1 base from V and 0 bases from J, with 9 bases between. CDR1 is MNHEY, CDR2 SVGAGI, per germline. The CDR3 DNA is TGTGCCAGCAGTTACTGGGGCGACTCGAACACCGGGGAGCTGTTTTTT. This gives the protein CASSYWGDSNTGELFF.

This clonotype was counted at least ten times. J is TRBJ1-5 and V is TRBV11-1; perhaps TRBD1 as D (5 bases). Germline CDR1 SGHAT, CDR2 FQDESV (reference sequence). Deletions cut 1 base from V and 6 bases from J, with 16 bases between. This CDR3 region has 16 residues. The CDR3 bases are TGTGCCAGCAGCTTAGGGATAGGGGCTGAAAGTCAGCCCCAGCATTTT. This codes for CASSLGIGAESQPQHF.

This clonotype was detected many times. This chain connects TRBV24-1 to TRBJ1-5, with D perhaps TRBD1 (5 bases). The CDR3 runs to 14 residues. CDR1 KGHDR and CDR2 SFDVKD come from the germline V gene. V shed 6 bases and J shed 9 bases, with 17 bases lying between them. The CDR3 here is CATSPSGPPMPQHF. CDR3 sequence (DNA): TGTGCCACCAGTCCCTCGGGGCCCCCCATGCCCCAGCATTTT.

The chain joins TRBV12-3 or TRBV12-4 to TRBJ1-1, with 9 nucleotides matching TRBD1. Losses at the gene ends were 4 bases for V and 4 bases for J; bases not matched to a gene: 4. This CDR3 contains 14 residues. The CDR3 nucleotides are TGTGCCAGCAGTTATACAGGGGGCCTCACTGAAGCTTTCTTT. Translating gives CASSYTGGLTEAFF.

This clonotype was seen a few times. The rearrangement joins TRBV11-2 to TRBJ1-1, with D unresolved. CDR3 length equals 14 residues. V was trimmed by 0 bases and J by 6 bases, leaving 11 bases between them. Germline CDR1 reads SGHAT; CDR2 reads FQNNGV. The CDR3 DNA follows: TGTGCCAGCAGCTTAGACTTACTTGACCCTGAAGCTTTCTTT. This codes for CASSLDLLDPEAFF.

There are many counts of this clonotype. The chain is built from TRBV12-3 or TRBV12-4 and TRBJ1-5; D is possibly TRBD1 (5 bases). Between the trimmed V and J ends, which lost 6 bases and 3 bases, there was a span of 9 bases. The CDR3 length is 13 residues. The CDR3 sequence: CASRGQDNQPQHF. Written as DNA, the CDR3 is TGTGCCAGCAGGGGGCAGGACAATCAGCCCCAGCATTTT.

This clonotype was seen ten or more times. The V call is TRBV19, the J call TRBJ1-1, with D possibly being TRBD1 (6 bases). The ends were cut back, 7 bases at V and 2 bases at J, with 11 bases in the middle. The CDR3 is made up of 13 amino acids. Germline CDR1 is LNHDA and CDR2 is SQIVND (reference sequence). CDR3 nucleotides: TGTGCCAGTACCCGACAGGCTAACACTGAAGCTTTCTTT. This encodes CASTRQANTEAFF. Combining the CDR3 with reference TRBV19 and TRBJ1-1 gives the whole variable domain DGGITQSPKYLFRKEGQNVTLSCEQNLNHDAMYWYRQDPGQGLRLIYYSQIVNDFQKGDIAEGYSVSREKKESFPLTVTSAQKNPTAFYLCASTRQANTEAFFGQGTRLTVV.

This clonotype showed up just a few times. It may be a read error: a sequence one base away is much more abundant. The chain employs TRBV7-3 and TRBJ2-2, with D maybe TRBD2 (5 bases). The germline CDR1 and CDR2 sequences are SGHTA and FQGTGA. The CDR3 consists of 18 residues. The CDR3, as DNA: TGTGCCAGCAGCTTAAGTCCCGGGCGGACCCTGAACACCGGGGAGCTGTGTTTT. Amino acid sequence: CASSLSPGRTLNTGELCF.

This clonotype was counted many times. This chain links TRBV27 with TRBJ1-1, with D unresolved. Trimming cost V 2 bases and J 1 base, with 8 bases left between them. This CDR3 has 14 residues. The germline gives CDR1 MNHEY, CDR2 SMNVEV (reference sequence). CDR3 nucleotides: TGTGCCAGCAGTTTAATAGGGTCGAACACTGAAGCTTTCTTT. It encodes CASSLIGSNTEAFF.